The sequence of this T cell receptor (beta chain) was determined in a study of Graves' ophthalmopathy and Graves' hyperthyroidism. Amplification of the TCR beta CDR3 regions used RNA transcripts (as template). HTBI primers served in a first-round RT-PCR, which a second-round multiplex PCR followed. A single record per CDR3 protein comes from TCRdb applying MiXCR to the multiplex PCR reads. This sample carries around 1,200,000 distinct CDR3 sequences, about 38% of them seen once, and the ten largest clones take more than 9.5%. About this clonotype itself: Antigen unknown.

Points from the study as a whole: As the model predicted ophthalmopathy progression, it achieved a sensitivity of 70% to 71% and a specificity of around 72%.

The source of this sequence is an adult man with Graves' hyperthyroidism. Sequencing was done on a sample of peripheral blood or thyroid tissue (not recorded which).

The CDR3 nucleotides read TGTGCCAGCAGTGGTGCGGACAGGGTTAATTCACCCCTCCACTTT. It is translated as CASSGADRVNSPLHF. V usage is TRBV28 and J usage is TRBJ1-6; 8 bases agree with TRBD1. CDR3 length: 15 residues. The V segment lost 5 bases and the J segment 6 bases; nucleotides outside the gene matches: 6. From germline, CDR1 is MDHEN and CDR2 SYDVKM.